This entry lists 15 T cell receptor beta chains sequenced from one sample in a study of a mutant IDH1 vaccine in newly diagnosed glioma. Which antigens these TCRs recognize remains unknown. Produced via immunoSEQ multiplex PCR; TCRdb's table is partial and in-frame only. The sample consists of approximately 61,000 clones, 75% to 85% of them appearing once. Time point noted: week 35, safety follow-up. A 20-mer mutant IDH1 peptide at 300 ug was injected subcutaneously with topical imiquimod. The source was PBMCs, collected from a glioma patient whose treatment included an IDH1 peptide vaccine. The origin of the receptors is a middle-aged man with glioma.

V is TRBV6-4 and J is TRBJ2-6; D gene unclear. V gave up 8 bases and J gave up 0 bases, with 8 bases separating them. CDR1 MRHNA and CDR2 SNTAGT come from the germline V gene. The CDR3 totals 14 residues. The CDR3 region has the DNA TGTGCCAGCCGTCTCAGCTCTGGGGCCAACGTCCTGACTTTC. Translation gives CASRLSSGANVLTF.

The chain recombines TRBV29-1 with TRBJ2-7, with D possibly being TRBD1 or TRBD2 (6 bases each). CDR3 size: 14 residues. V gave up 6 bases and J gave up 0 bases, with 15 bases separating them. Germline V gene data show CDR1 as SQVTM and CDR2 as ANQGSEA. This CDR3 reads CSVAGHRSSYEQYF. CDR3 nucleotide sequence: TGCAGCGTGGCGGGACACCGAAGCTCCTACGAGCAGTACTTC.

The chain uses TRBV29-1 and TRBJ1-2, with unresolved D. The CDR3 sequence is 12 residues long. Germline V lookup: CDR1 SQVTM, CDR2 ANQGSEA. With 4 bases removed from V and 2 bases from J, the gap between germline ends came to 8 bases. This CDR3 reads CSVVVQNYGYTF. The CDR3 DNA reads TGCAGCGTTGTTGTGCAAAACTATGGCTACACCTTC.

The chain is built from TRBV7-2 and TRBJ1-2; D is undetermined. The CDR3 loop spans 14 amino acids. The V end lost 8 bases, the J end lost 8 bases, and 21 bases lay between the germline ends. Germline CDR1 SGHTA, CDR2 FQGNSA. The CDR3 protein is CASARTPQAPGYTF. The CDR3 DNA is TGTGCCAGCGCTCGGACCCCCCAAGCACCGGGCTACACCTTC.

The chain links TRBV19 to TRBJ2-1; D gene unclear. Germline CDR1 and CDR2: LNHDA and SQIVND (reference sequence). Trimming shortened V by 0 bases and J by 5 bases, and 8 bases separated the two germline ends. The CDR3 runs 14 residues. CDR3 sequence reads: CASSIDGEHNEQFF. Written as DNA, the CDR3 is TGTGCCAGTAGTATAGACGGCGAGCACAATGAGCAGTTCTTC.

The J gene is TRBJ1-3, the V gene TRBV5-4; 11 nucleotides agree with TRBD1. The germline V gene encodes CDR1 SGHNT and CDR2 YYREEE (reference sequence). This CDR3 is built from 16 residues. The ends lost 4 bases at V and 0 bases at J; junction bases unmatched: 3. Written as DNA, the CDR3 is TGTGCCAGCAGCACGGGGACAGGGGGCTCTGGAAACACCATATATTTT. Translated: CASSTGTGGSGNTIYF.

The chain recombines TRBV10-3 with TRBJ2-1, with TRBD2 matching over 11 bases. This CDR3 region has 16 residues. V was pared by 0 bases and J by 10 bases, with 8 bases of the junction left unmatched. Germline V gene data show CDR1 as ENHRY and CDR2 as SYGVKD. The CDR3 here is CAISESSSLAGGEQFF. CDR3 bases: TGTGCCATCAGTGAGTCGAGCTCCCTAGCGGGGGGCGAGCAGTTCTTC.

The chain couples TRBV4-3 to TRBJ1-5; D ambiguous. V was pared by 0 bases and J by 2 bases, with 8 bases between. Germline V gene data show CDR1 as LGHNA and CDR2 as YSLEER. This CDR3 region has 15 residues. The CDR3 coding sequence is TGCGCCAGCAGCCAAGATGGGGTGGGCAATCAGCCCCAGCATTTT. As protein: CASSQDGVGNQPQHF.

CDR3 bases: TGTGCCAGCAGTACCCCACTGCCCTCTGGGGCCAACGTCCTGACTTTC. Its protein is CASSTPLPSGANVLTF. The chain carries TRBV28 and TRBJ2-6; unclear D gene. Germline V gene data show CDR1 as MDHEN and CDR2 as SYDVKM. CDR3 length: 16 residues. The V end was cut by 5 bases, the J end by 0 bases, with 11 bases between.

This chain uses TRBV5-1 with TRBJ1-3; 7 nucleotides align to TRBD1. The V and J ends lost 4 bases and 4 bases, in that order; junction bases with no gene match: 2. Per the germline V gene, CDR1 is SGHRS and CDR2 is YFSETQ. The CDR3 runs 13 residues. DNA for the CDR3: TGCGCCAGCAGCGTGGGACAGGGAAACACCATATATTTT. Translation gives CASSVGQGNTIYF.

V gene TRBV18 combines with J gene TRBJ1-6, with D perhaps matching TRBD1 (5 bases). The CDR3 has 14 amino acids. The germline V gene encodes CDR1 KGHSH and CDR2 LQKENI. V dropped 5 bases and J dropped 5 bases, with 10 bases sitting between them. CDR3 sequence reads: CASSTGTDNSPLHF. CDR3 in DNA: TGTGCCAGCTCAACCGGGACCGATAATTCACCCCTCCACTTT.

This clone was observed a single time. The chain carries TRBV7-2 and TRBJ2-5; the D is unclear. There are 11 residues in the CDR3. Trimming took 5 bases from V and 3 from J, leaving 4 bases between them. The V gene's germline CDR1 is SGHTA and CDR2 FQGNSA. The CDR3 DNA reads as TGTGCCAGCAGCCAAGAAGAGACCCAGTACTTC. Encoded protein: CASSQEETQYF.

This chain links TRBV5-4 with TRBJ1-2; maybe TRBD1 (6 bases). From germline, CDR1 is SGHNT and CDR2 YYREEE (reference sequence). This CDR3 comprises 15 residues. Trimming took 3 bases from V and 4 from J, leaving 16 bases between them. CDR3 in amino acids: CASSSLTGSTYGYTF. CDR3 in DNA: TGTGCCAGCAGCTCCTTAACAGGGAGTACCTATGGCTACACCTTC.

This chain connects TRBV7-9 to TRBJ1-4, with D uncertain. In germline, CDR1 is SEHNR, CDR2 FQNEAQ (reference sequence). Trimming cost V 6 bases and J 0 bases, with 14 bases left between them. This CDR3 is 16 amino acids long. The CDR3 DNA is TGTGCCAGCAGTGAGATTGGACGTGCAACTAATGAAAAACTGTTTTTT. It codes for CASSEIGRATNEKLFF.

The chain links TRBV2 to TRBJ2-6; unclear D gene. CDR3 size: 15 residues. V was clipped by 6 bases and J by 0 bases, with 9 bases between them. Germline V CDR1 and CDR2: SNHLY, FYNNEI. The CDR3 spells CASRKESSGANVLTF. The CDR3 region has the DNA TGTGCCAGCAGAAAGGAGAGCTCTGGGGCCAACGTCCTGACTTTC. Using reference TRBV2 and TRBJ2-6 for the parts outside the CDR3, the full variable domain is EPEVTQTPSHQVTQMGQEVILRCVPISNHLYFYWYRQILGQKVEFLVSFYNNEISEKSEIFDDQFSVERPDGSNFTLKIRSTKLEDSAMYFCASRKESSGANVLTFGAGSRLTVL.